Listed below are T cell receptor beta chains from one sample, sequenced in a study of T-cell reconstitution after alpha-beta-depleted transplantation in children. TCRdb fed the PCR reads into MiXCR, producing one record per CDR3 protein. There are approximately 1,000,000 distinct CDR3 sequences in the sample; about 29% occur only once, and roughly 31% lies in the top ten. The starting material was PBMCs, mostly from graft donor cells, obtained 360 days after TCRalphabeta/CD19-depleted stem cell transplant. The receptors were sampled from a boy in the first two years of life who had a stem cell transplant for SCID, so the T cells may come from the graft donor. The CDR3 runs from the conserved cysteine through the conserved F or W. D genes are given only for firm matches. Expanded clones get a size class; other rows say once, few or many, or leave the size out.

D: TRBD1; size: few; V: TRBV7-6; J: TRBJ1-1; DNA: TGTGCCAGCAGCCGGGACAGGGGGCAGACTGAAGCTTTCTTT; CDR3: CASSRDRGQTEAFF
D: NA; size: few; V: TRBV20-1; J: TRBJ1-1; DNA: TGCAGTGCTTCCCCGTCGGTAGGTTACACTGAAGCTTTCTTT; CDR3: CSASPSVGYTEAFF
D: NA; size: NA; V: TRBV12-3/TRBV12-4; J: TRBJ2-3; DNA: TGTGCCAGCAGCCCCCACTCGGGGACAGATACGCAGTATTTT; CDR3: CASSPHSGTDTQYF
D: NA; size: NA; V: TRBV11-2; J: TRBJ2-2; DNA: TGTGCCAGCAGCCAGAATACAATTGGCACCGGGGAGCTGTTTTTT; CDR3: CASSQNTIGTGELFF
D: NA; size: NA; V: TRBV4-3; J: TRBJ2-7; DNA: TGCGCCAGCAGCCAAGATTGGGGTCGGGGCAACGAGCAGTACTTC; CDR3: CASSQDWGRGNEQYF
D: NA; size: NA; V: TRBV10-3; J: TRBJ1-4; DNA: TGTGCCATCAGTGAGACAGGCCGGAATGAAAAACTGTTTTTT; CDR3: CAISETGRNEKLFF
D: NA; size: NA; V: TRBV6-1; J: TRBJ2-1; DNA: TGTGCCAGCAGTCATGAAGCGGTCATCTCCTACAATGAGCAGTTCTTC; CDR3: CASSHEAVISYNEQFF
D: NA; size: NA; V: TRBV29-1; J: TRBJ2-1; DNA: TGCAGCGTTGAACTAGGAGGGTACAATGAGCAGTTCTTC; CDR3: CSVELGGYNEQFF
D: NA; size: NA; V: TRBV10-3; J: TRBJ2-7; DNA: TGTGCCATCAGTGACCCCAGGGAACCCTACGAGCAGTACTTC; CDR3: CAISDPREPYEQYF
D: TRBD1; size: NA; V: TRBV4-2; J: TRBJ1-2; DNA: TGTGCCAGCAGCCAAGATCGGGACAGGGGAGATGGCTACACCTTC; CDR3: CASSQDRDRGDGYTF
D: TRBD2; size: few; V: TRBV12-3/TRBV12-4; J: TRBJ2-7; DNA: TGTGCCAGCAGTCCCTCGGGGGGGCCGTCCTACGAGCAGTACTTC; CDR3: CASSPSGGPSYEQYF
D: NA; size: few; V: TRBV29-1; J: TRBJ2-2; DNA: TGCAGCGTTGATGAGGGACCCGGGGAGCTGTTTTTT; CDR3: CSVDEGPGELFF
D: TRBD1; size: NA; V: TRBV20-1; J: TRBJ2-3; DNA: TGCAGTGCCACCGGACAGGGAACAGATACGCAGTATTTT; CDR3: CSATGQGTDTQYF
D: NA; size: few; V: TRBV10-3; J: TRBJ1-1; DNA: TGTGCCATCAGTGAGGGACAAGTGAACACTGAAGCTTTCTTT; CDR3: CAISEGQVNTEAFF
D: TRBD1; size: NA; V: TRBV7-3; J: TRBJ1-1; DNA: TGTGCCAGCAGCCCGGTCAGGCTACGAGACAGGGACACTGAAGCTTTCTTT; CDR3: CASSPVRLRDRDTEAFF
D: TRBD1; size: NA; V: TRBV15; J: TRBJ1-2; DNA: TGTGCCACCAGCAGAGATTTTCTAGCGGGTGGACAGGGCCAGAACTATGGCTACACCTTC; CDR3: CATSRDFLAGGQGQNYGYTF
D: TRBD2; size: NA; V: TRBV20-1; J: TRBJ2-3; DNA: TGCAGTGTACGGCTAGCGGGGGGTGTAGATACGCAGTATTTT; CDR3: CSVRLAGGVDTQYF